A single T cell receptor beta chain is shown here with its context. Its matching antigen is unknown. The data were taken from a study of regulatory T cells in long-lasting Graves disease. Study-wide findings and caveats: Results may be inaccurate due to the small sample size.

CDR3 regions were amplified by Arm-PCR using iRepertoire HTBI primers to build TCR beta libraries. Methods used by the authors: Identified segments across samples numbered some 62 TRBV and approximately 15 TRBJ. TCRdb used MiXCR to reprocess the multiplex PCR reads, holding one entry per CDR3 protein. The V and J calls were not made by the authors but by TCRdb's processing. The table lists 200,000 to 250,000 distinct CDR3 sequences, around 21% of them singletons. Germline assignment: CDR1 SGHTA and CDR2 FQGNSA. J gave up 4 bases and V 5 bases, and 12 bases lay outside the gene matches. This CDR3 spans 17 amino acids. Regarding time point: newly diagnosed GD, antithyroid drugs for less than 3 months. Generation of the TCR library employed RNA extracted from PBMCs.

This clonotype was sampled from a female donor with Graves disease. Sample: peripheral blood mononuclear cells (PBMCs), taken at new diagnosis, from a patient treated with antithyroid drugs. This chain connects TRBV7-2 to TRBJ2-7, with 12 positions matching TRBD2. CDR3 amino acids: CASSPRVGLAGGYEQYF. In nucleotides, the CDR3 is TGTGCCAGCAGCCCCAGGGTAGGGCTAGCGGGGGGGTACGAGCAGTACTTC.